This T cell receptor (beta chain) derives from a study of STAT5B mutations in CD4+ large granular lymphocyte leukemia. Trimming cost V 2 bases and J 3 bases; bases outside gene matches: 9. CDR1 SGHRS and CDR2 YFSETQ come from the germline V gene. CDR3 length: 16 amino acids. The method was immunoSEQ multiplex PCR; TCRdb's version includes in-frame clones alone and lacks a portion of them. The sample lists 24,000 or so clones, around two thirds occurring once. Regarding the study as a whole: Top patient clones used TRBV06 genes more often: 8/27 versus 2/35 in controls. Patient CD4-sorted repertoires stayed more clonal than healthy ones after leukemic-clone removal.

With regard to this clone: As yet, its antigen is unknown.

The sequencing sample was made of CD4+ T cells from blood buffy coats. This receptor was identified in a human donor in good health. The J gene is TRBJ2-3, the V gene TRBV5-1; 7 bases align to TRBD1. CDR3: CASSFDRDRQTDTQYF. DNA for the CDR3: TGCGCCAGCAGCTTTGACCGGGACAGACAGACAGATACGCAGTATTTT.